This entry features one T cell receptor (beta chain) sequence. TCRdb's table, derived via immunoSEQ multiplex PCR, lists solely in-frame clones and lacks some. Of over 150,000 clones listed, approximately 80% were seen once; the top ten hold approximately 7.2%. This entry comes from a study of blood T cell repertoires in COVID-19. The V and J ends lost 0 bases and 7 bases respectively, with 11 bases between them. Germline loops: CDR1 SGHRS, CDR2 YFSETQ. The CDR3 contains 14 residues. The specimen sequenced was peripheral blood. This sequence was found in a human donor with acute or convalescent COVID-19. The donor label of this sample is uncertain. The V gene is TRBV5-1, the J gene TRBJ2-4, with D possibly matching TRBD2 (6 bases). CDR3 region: CASSLAGRKNIQYF. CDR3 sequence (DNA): TGCGCCAGCAGCTTGGCGGGGAGGAAGAACATTCAGTACTTC.